This TCR beta chain was recovered during a study of OX40 agonist ivuxolimab in advanced cancers. Study conclusions and caveats: CD8+ T cells averaged more expanded clones than CD4+. Both blood CD4+ and CD8+ T cells showed clonal growth by week 6 at 0.1 to 3.0 mg/kg. Not determined was the antigen specificity of the expanded peripheral T cells. The authors also found low normalized T-cell clonal expansion in some nonresponders.

The assay was immunoSEQ multiplex PCR, and TCRdb's table has in-frame clones only and misses some. The sample carries tens of thousands of clones, 88% recorded once. V was clipped by 3 bases and J by 0 bases, with 8 bases between them. Germline loops: CDR1 LNHDA, CDR2 SQIVND (reference sequence). The CDR3 is 15 amino acids. As concerns this clone: Its antigen is as yet unknown.

Source: CD4+ or CD8+ T cells sorted from blood, taken in a trial of the OX40 agonist ivuxolimab. This clonotype originated in an adult with an advanced solid tumor such as melanoma, head and neck, liver or kidney cancer. J is TRBJ1-4 and V is TRBV19, with D unresolved. The CDR3 DNA sequence: TGTGCCAGTAGTATCCGGCCTGCAACTAATGAAAAACTGTTTTTT. This gives the protein CASSIRPATNEKLFF.